One and the same sample provided the 9 T cell receptor beta chains below, sequenced in a study of T cell responses to AZD1222 COVID-19 vaccine. Repertoires were generated with immunoSEQ multiplex PCR, while TCRdb's copy carries only in-frame clones and drops some. Among some 90,000 clones listed, roughly 84% were seen once. The material was peripheral blood, obtained on day 0 of AZD1222 vaccination. The source of these receptors is an adult in good health.

J is TRBJ2-1 and V is TRBV11-3, with a possible D match to TRBD1 (6 bases). Germline V gene sequence: CDR1 SGHNT, CDR2 YENEEA. V gave up 2 bases and J gave up 2 bases, with 10 bases separating them. The CDR3 has 15 residues. The CDR3 nucleotides read TGTGCCAGCAGCTTAACTGGACAGACCTACAATGAGCAGTTCTTC. Residues: CASSLTGQTYNEQFF.

The V and J genes are TRBV27 and TRBJ1-6; no clear D. V was cut by 2 bases and J by 7 bases, with 9 bases left in between. The CDR3 has 14 amino acids. CDR1 and CDR2 (germline): MNHEY, SMNVEV (reference sequence). CDR3 amino acids: CASSLGVQNSPLHF. The CDR3 DNA follows: TGTGCCAGCAGTTTAGGGGTTCAGAATTCACCCCTCCACTTT.

This clone has a count of ten or more. The rearrangement uses TRBV6-5 and TRBJ1-5; D not certain. The V and J ends lost 6 bases and 1 base respectively, with 10 bases between them. The CDR3 contains 14 residues. Per germline, CDR1 MNHEY and CDR2 SVGAGI. The CDR3 DNA reads TGTGCCAGCAGCCAAAGGGAAAGCAATCAGCCCCAGCATTTT. Protein sequence: CASSQRESNQPQHF.

This rearrangement joins TRBV5-1 to TRBJ1-1; no clear D gene. The CDR3 runs 16 residues. The germline gives CDR1 SGHRS, CDR2 YFSETQ. V was cut by 3 bases and J by 1 base, with 16 bases left in between. CDR3 bases: TGCGCCAGCAGCTCATTGACCGCAGGCCCGAACACTGAAGCTTTCTTT. Translation: CASSSLTAGPNTEAFF. Supplemented by reference TRBV5-1 and TRBJ1-1, the full variable domain reads KAGVTQTPRYLIKTRGQQVTLSCSPISGHRSVSWYQQTPGQGLQFLFEYFSETQRNKGNFPGRFSGRQFSNSRSEMNVSTLELGDSALYLCASSSLTAGPNTEAFFGQGTRLTVV.

This clone was picked up one time. The chain combines TRBV19 with TRBJ2-2; 8 bases align to TRBD2. Germline values: CDR1 LNHDA, CDR2 SQIVND (reference sequence). With V trimmed by 11 bases and J by 2 bases, 13 bases remained unmatched. This CDR3 region has 16 residues. As DNA, the CDR3 is TGTGCCGTCCCTGGCGGGGGGTCCCCTAACACCGGGGAGCTGTTTTTT. It codes for CAVPGGGSPNTGELFF.

The DNA for the CDR3 is TGTGCCAGCAGCTTAGCAGGGCTGAGAGCAGATACGCAGTATTTT. Translating it yields CASSLAGLRADTQYF. V and J are TRBV7-2 and TRBJ2-3; no definite D call. CDR1 is SGHTA and CDR2 is FQGNSA in the germline V gene. The CDR3 consists of 15 residues. Trimming took 0 bases from V and 4 from J, leaving 11 bases between them.

The V call is TRBV18, the J call TRBJ1-6; no clear D. Germline values: CDR1 KGHSH, CDR2 LQKENI. V was pared by 2 bases and J by 0 bases, with 8 bases between. This CDR3 region has 16 residues. This chain's CDR3 is CASSPGQASYNSPLHF. In DNA, the CDR3 is TGTGCCAGCTCACCAGGGCAGGCCTCCTATAATTCACCCCTCCACTTT.

The gene calls are TRBV5-3 and TRBJ1-5; D unclear. TRBV5-3 is reported as an ORF; its role is uncertain. This CDR3 has 16 residues. The ends were cut back, 0 bases at V and 0 bases at J, with 10 bases in the middle. CDR3 sequence: CARSLAASNSNQPQHF. CDR3 DNA sequence: TGTGCCAGAAGCTTGGCGGCATCGAATAGCAATCAGCCCCAGCATTTT.

This chain connects TRBV25-1 to TRBJ1-4; D is possibly TRBD1 (5 bases). The CDR3 is 14 amino acids. Trimming pared 5 bases from V and 4 bases from J, leaving 11 bases between. Germline V gives CDR1 MGHDK, CDR2 SYGVNS. CDR3 coding DNA: TGTGCCAGCAGTCCGACAGCATTTAATGAAAAACTGTTTTTT. This codes for CASSPTAFNEKLFF.